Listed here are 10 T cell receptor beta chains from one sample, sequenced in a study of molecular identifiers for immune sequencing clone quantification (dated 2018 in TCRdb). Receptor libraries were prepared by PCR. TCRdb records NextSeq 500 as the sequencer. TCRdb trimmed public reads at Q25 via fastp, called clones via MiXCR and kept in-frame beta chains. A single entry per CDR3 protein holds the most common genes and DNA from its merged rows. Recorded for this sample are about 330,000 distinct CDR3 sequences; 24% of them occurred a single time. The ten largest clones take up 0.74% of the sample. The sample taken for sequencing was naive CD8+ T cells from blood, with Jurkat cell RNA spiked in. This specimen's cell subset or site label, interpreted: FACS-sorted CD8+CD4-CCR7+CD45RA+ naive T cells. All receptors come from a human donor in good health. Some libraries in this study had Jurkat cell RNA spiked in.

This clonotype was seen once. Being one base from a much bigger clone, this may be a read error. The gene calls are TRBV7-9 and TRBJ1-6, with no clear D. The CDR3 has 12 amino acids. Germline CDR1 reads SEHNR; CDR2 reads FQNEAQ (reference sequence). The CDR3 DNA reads TGTGCCAGCGGCTTGGGTAATTCACCCCTCCACTTT. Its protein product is CASGLGNSPLHF.

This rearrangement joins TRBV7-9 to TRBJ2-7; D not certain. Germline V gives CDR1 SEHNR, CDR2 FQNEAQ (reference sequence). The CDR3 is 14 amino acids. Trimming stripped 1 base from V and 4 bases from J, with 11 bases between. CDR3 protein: CASSLGWGSYEQYF. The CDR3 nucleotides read TGTGCCAGCAGCTTAGGCTGGGGTTCGTACGAGCAGTACTTC. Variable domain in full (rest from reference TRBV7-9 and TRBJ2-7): DTGVSQNPRHKITKRGQNVTFRCDPISEHNRLYWYRQTLGQGPEFLTYFQNEAQLEKSRLLSDRFSAERPKGSFSTLEIQRTEQGDSAMYLCASSLGWGSYEQYFGPGTRLTVT.

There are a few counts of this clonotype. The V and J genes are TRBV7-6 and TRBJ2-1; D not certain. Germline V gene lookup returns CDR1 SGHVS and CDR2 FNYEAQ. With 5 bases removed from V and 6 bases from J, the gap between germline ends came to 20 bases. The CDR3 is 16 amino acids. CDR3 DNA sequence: TGTGCCAGCAGCGCTAGGTGGGCCGACAACCGCAATGAGCAGTTCTTC. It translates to CASSARWADNRNEQFF. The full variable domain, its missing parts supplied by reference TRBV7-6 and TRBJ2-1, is GAGVSQSPRYKVTKRGQDVALRCDPISGHVSLYWYRQALGQGPEFLTYFNYEAQQDKSGLPNDRFSAERPEGSISTLTIQRTEQRDSAMYRCASSARWADNRNEQFFGPGTRLTVL.

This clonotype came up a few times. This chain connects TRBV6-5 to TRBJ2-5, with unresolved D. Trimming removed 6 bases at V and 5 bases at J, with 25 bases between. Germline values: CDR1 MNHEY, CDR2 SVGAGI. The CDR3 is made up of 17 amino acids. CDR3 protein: CASSQASYSIGTETQYF. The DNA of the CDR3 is TGTGCCAGCAGCCAGGCCTCCTATAGTATAGGCACGGAGACCCAGTACTTC.

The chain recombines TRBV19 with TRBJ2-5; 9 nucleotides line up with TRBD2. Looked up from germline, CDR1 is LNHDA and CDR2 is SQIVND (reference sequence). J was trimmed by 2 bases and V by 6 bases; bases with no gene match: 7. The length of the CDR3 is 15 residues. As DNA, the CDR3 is TGTGCCAGTAGATTCTCCCTAGCGGGGCAAGAGACCCAGTACTTC. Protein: CASRFSLAGQETQYF. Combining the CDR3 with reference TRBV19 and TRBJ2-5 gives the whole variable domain DGGITQSPKYLFRKEGQNVTLSCEQNLNHDAMYWYRQDPGQGLRLIYYSQIVNDFQKGDIAEGYSVSREKKESFPLTVTSAQKNPTAFYLCASRFSLAGQETQYFGPGTRLLVL.

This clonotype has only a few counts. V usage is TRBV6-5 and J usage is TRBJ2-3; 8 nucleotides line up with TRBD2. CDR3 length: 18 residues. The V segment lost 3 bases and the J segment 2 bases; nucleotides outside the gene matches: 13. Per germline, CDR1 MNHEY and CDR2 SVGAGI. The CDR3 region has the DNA TGTGCCAGCAGTTATCTCCCCGGTACTAGCGGATACACAGATACGCAGTATTTT. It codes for CASSYLPGTSGYTDTQYF.

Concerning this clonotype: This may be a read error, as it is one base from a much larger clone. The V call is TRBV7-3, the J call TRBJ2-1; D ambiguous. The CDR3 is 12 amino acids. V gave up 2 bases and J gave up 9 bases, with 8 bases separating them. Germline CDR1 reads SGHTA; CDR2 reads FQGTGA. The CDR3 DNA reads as TGTGCCAGCAGCTTAGACGGACGTGAGCAGTTCTTC. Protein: CASSLDGREQFF. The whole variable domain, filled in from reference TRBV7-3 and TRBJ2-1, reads GAGVSQTPSNKVTEKGKYVELRCDPISGHTALYWYRQSLGQGPEFLIYFQGTGAADDSGLPNDRFFAVRPEGSVSTLKIQRTERGDSAVYLCASSLDGREQFFGPGTRLTVL.

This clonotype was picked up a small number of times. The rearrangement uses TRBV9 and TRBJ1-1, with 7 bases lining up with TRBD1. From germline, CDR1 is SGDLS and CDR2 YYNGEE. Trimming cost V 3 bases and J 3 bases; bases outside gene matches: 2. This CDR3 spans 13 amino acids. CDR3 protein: CASSDRGDTEAFF. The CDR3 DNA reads TGTGCCAGCAGCGACAGGGGCGACACTGAAGCTTTCTTT.

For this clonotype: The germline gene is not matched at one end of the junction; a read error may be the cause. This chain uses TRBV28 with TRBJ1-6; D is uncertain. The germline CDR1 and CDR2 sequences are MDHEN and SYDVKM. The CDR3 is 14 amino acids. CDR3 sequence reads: CASRSETYNSRLHF. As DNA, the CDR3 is TGTGCCAGCAGGTCAGAGACTTATAATTCACGCCTCCACTTT.

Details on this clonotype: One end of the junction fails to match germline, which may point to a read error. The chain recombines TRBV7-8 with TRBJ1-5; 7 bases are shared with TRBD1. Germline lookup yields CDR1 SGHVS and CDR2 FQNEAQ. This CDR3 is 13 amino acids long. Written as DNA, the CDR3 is TGTGCCAGCCGACAGGGAAAGGATCAGCCCCCGCATTTT. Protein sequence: CASRQGKDQPPHF.